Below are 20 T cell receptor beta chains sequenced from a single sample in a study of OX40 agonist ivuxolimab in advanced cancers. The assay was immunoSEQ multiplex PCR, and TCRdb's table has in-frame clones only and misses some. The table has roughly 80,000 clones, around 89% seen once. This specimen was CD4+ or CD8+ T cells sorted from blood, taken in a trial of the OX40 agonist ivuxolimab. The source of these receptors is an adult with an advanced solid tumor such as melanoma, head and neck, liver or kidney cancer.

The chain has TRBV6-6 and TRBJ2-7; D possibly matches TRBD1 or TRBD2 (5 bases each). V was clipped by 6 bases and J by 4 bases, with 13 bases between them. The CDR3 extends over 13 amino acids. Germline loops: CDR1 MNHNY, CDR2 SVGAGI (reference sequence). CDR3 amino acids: CASSLGTAYEQYF. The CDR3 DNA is TGTGCCAGCAGCCTTGGGACGGCTTACGAGCAGTACTTC.

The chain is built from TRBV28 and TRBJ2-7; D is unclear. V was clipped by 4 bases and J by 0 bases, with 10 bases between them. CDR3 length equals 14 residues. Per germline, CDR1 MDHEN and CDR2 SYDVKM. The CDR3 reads CASSSPGLSYEQYF. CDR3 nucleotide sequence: TGTGCCAGCAGTTCCCCGGGCCTCTCCTACGAGCAGTACTTC.

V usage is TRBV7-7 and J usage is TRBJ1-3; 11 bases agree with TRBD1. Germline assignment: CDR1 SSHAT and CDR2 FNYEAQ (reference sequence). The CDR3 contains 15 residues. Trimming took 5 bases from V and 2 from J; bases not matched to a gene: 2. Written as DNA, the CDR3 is TGTGCCAGCAGCGAGGGACAGGGGGCTGGAAACACCATATATTTT. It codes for CASSEGQGAGNTIYF.

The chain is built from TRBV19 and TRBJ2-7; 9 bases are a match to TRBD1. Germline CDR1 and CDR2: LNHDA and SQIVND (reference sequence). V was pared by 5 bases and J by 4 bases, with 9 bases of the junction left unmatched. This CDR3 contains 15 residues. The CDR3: CASSAPGQGNYEQYF. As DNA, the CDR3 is TGTGCCAGTAGTGCCCCGGGACAGGGTAATTACGAGCAGTACTTC.

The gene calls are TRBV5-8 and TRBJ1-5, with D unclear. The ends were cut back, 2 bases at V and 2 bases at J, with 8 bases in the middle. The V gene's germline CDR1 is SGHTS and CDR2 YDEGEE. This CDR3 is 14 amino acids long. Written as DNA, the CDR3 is TGTGCCAGCAGCTTTCCCGTGCGCAATCAGCCCCAGCATTTT. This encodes CASSFPVRNQPQHF.

CDR3: CASSLRTGAGTDTQYF. CDR3 DNA sequence: TGCGCCAGCAGCCTTCGGACAGGGGCTGGCACAGATACGCAGTATTTT. The chain combines TRBV4-1 with TRBJ2-3; 9 bases fit TRBD1. J lost 1 base, V lost 4 bases, and 6 bases had no gene match. In germline, CDR1 is MGHRA, CDR2 YSYEKL. CDR3 length equals 16 residues.

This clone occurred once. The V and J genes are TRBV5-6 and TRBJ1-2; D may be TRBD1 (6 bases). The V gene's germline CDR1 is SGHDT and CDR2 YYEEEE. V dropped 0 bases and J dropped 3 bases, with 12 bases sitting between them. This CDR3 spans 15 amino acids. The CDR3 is CASSLVGAGDYGYTF. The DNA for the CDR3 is TGTGCCAGCAGCTTGGTGGGGGCAGGGGACTATGGCTACACCTTC.

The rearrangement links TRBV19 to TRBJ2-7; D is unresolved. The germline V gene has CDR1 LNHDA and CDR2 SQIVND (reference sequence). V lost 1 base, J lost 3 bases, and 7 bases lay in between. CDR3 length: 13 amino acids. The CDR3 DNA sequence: TGTGCCAGTAGTATAGCCGGCAACTACGAGCAGTACTTC. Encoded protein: CASSIAGNYEQYF.

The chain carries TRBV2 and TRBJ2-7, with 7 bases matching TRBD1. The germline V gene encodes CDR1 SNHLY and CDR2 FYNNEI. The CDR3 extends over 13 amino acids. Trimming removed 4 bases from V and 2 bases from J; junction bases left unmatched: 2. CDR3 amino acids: CASSVGTAYEQYF. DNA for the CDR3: TGTGCCAGCAGTGTTGGGACAGCCTACGAGCAGTACTTC.

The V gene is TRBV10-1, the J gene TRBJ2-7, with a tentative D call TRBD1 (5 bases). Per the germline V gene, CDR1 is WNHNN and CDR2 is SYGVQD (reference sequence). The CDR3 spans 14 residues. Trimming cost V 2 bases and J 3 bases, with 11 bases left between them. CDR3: CASSEAPGHYEQYF. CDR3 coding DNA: TGCGCCAGCAGTGAGGCCCCAGGACACTACGAGCAGTACTTC.

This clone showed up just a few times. The CDR3 region has the DNA TGTGCCAGCAGCCGGGGACAGTACAATCAGCCCCAGCATTTT. Amino acid sequence: CASSRGQYNQPQHF. The chain carries TRBV11-2 and TRBJ1-5, with 7 bases that match TRBD1. Germline V gene lookup returns CDR1 SGHAT and CDR2 FQNNGV. The CDR3 has 14 amino acids. After removal of 5 bases from V and 3 bases from J, the junction contained 4 bases not matched to a gene.

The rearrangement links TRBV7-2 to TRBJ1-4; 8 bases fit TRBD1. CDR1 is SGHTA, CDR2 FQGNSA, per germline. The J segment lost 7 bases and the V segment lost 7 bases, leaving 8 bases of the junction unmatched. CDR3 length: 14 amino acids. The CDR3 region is CASTGKDRVEKLFF. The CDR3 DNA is TGTGCCAGCACCGGAAAGGACAGGGTTGAAAAACTGTTTTTT.

The CDR3 nucleotides are TGTGCCAGCAACCAGAGAAGAGGGGGCTACACCTTC. It yields the protein CASNQRRGGYTF. The rearrangement joins TRBV6-5 to TRBJ1-2; no definite D call. Trimming shortened V by 7 bases and J by 8 bases, and 14 bases separated the two germline ends. The CDR3 is 12 amino acids. The germline gives CDR1 MNHEY, CDR2 SVGAGI.

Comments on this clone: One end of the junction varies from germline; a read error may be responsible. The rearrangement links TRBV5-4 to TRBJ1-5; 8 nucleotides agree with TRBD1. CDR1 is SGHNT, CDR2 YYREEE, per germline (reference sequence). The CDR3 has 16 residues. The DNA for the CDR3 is TGCGCCAGCAGCCAGGCGACAGGGGTTGGGAATCAGCCCCAGCATTTT. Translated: CASSQATGVGNQPQHF.

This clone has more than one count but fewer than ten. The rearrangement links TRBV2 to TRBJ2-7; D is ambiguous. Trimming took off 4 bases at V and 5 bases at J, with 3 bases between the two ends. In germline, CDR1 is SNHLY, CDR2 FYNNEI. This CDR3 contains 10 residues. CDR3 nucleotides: TGTGCCAGCAGTGCTCACGAGCAGTACTTC. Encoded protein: CASSAHEQYF.

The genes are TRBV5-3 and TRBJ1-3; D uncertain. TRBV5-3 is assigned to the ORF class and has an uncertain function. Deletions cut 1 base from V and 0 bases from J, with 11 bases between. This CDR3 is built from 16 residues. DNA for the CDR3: TGTGCCAGAAGCTTGATCGCGTTGATCTCTGGAAACACCATATATTTT. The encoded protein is CARSLIALISGNTIYF.

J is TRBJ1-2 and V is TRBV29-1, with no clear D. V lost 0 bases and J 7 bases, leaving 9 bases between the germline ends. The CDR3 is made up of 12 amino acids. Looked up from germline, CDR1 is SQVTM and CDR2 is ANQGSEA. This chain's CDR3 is CSVEDGRGGYTF. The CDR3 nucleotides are TGCAGCGTTGAAGATGGGCGTGGTGGCTACACCTTC. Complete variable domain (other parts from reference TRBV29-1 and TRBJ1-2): SAVISQKPSRDICQRGTSLTIQCQVDSQVTMMFWYRQQPGQSLTLIATANQGSEATYESGFVIDKFPISRPNLTFSTLTVSNMSPEDSSIYLCSVEDGRGGYTFGSGTRLTVV.

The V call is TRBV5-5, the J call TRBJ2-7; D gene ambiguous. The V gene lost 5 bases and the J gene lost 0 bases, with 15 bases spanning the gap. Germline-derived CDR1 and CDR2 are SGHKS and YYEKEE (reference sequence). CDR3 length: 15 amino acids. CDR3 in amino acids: CASSVATGPSYEQYF. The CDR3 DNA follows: TGTGCCAGCAGTGTAGCTACCGGGCCCTCCTACGAGCAGTACTTC.

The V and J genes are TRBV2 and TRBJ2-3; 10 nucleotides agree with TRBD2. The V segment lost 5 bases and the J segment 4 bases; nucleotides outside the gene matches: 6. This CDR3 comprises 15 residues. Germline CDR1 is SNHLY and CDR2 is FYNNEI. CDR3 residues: CASSRLAGEADTQYF. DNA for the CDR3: TGTGCCAGCAGTCGTCTAGCGGGAGAGGCAGATACGCAGTATTTT.

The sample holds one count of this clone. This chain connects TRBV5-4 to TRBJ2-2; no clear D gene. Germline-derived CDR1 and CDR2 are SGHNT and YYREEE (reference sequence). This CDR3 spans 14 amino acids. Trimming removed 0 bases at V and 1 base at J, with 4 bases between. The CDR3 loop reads CASSLVKNTGELFF. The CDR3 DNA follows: TGTGCCAGCAGCTTGGTCAAGAACACCGGGGAGCTGTTTTTT.